The rows below give T cell receptor beta chains drawn from one sample of a study of T cell changes during pregnancy in multiple sclerosis. Clones were read by immunoSEQ multiplex PCR, and TCRdb kept only the in-frame ones, dropping some. Of approximately 41,000 clones in the sample, 94% were seen once. Material: CD8+ T cells from peripheral blood mononuclear cells, obtained in the third trimester of pregnancy. The origin of the receptors is a female donor with multiple sclerosis, enrolled in a pregnancy study. CDR3s include the opening cysteine and the closing phenylalanine or tryptophan. Each record gives: clone size, V gene, J gene, CDR3 length, D gene, CDR3 protein, CDR3 DNA. A D gene is named only where the DNA matches it firmly. Clone sizes are given selectively: once, few, many, or a class where the clone is expanded.

size: .; V: TRBV9; J: TRBJ2-1; length: 16; D: TRBD2; CDR3: CASSSLAGGPPNEQFF; DNA: TGTGCCAGCAGCTCGCTAGCGGGAGGGCCCCCCAATGAGCAGTTCTTC
size: once; V: TRBV19; J: TRBJ2-7; length: 12; D: .; CDR3: CASSIDRNEQYF; DNA: TGTGCCAGTAGTATTGACAGGAACGAGCAGTACTTC
size: .; V: TRBV7-9; J: TRBJ2-6; length: 16; D: .; CDR3: CASSSPGMAGANVLTF; DNA: TGTGCCAGCAGCTCCCCAGGGATGGCTGGGGCCAACGTCCTGACTTTC
size: .; V: TRBV28; J: TRBJ1-2; length: 15; D: .; CDR3: CASSLVVSASDGYTF; DNA: TGTGCCAGCAGTTTAGTGGTCAGTGCATCCGATGGCTACACCTTC
size: .; V: TRBV6-5; J: TRBJ2-7; length: 15; D: TRBD1; CDR3: CASSYSGQGSDEQYF; DNA: TGTGCCAGCAGTTACTCGGGACAGGGATCGGACGAGCAGTACTTC
size: .; V: TRBV27; J: TRBJ2-2; length: 14; D: .; CDR3: CASSPPGAAGELFF; DNA: TGTGCCAGCAGTCCGCCTGGAGCTGCCGGGGAGCTGTTTTTT
size: .; V: TRBV27; J: TRBJ2-7; length: 14; D: TRBD2; CDR3: CASSLGTSGNEQYF; DNA: TGTGCCAGCAGTCTCGGGACTAGCGGGAACGAGCAGTACTTC
size: .; V: TRBV28; J: TRBJ1-5; length: 14; D: .; CDR3: CASSPYQGNQPQHF; DNA: TGTGCCAGCAGTCCCTACCAGGGTAATCAGCCCCAGCATTTT
size: .; V: TRBV2; J: TRBJ1-3; length: 13; D: .; CDR3: CASSDSTGNTIYF; DNA: TGTGCCAGCAGTGACAGTACAGGAAACACCATATATTTT
size: .; V: TRBV27; J: TRBJ2-7; length: 13; D: .; CDR3: CASSLTDSYEQYF; DNA: TGTGCCAGCAGTTTAACAGACTCCTACGAGCAGTACTTC
size: .; V: TRBV4-2; J: TRBJ2-1; length: 16; D: TRBD2; CDR3: CASSQDTGGPYNEQFF; DNA: TGTGCCAGCAGCCAAGATACGGGAGGGCCTTACAATGAGCAGTTCTTC